The clone carrying this TCR beta chain was detected ten times or more. The antigen remains undetermined. TCRdb re-derived calls from the 5' RACE reads in MiXCR, one entry per CDR3 protein. The profile shows 200,000 to 300,000 distinct CDR3 sequences, 10% to 15% of them singletons. The data were taken from a study of T cells after yellow fever vaccination. Study-wide results and caveats: Faster peaking, at day 5 versus 15, marked a secondary response that was weaker. Abundant contaminating clonotypes from the bulk population could appear in FACS-sorted repertoires. Boosting was followed by the reappearance of most primary-vaccination clones (just under 98% CD4, about 89% CD8).

The receptor comes from a man under 40 who received the YFV17D yellow fever vaccine. The sequences come from CD4+ T cells sorted from PBMCs, collected 45 days after the yellow fever booster vaccination.

CDR3 protein: CSARDLSSGAPLSEQYF. CDR3 bases: TGCAGTGCTAGAGATCTTTCTAGCGGGGCCCCCTTATCCGAGCAGTACTTC. The chain recombines TRBV20-1 with TRBJ2-7; TRBD2 aligns across 9 bases. The CDR3 has 17 amino acids. V lost 0 bases to trimming and J lost 6 bases; unmatched junction nucleotides: 15. CDR1 DFQATT and CDR2 SNEGSKA come from the germline V gene (reference sequence).